The table lists the clone carrying this T cell receptor beta chain with many counts. The time point was: newly diagnosed GD, antithyroid drugs for less than 3 months. Extracted PBMC RNA gave rise to the TCR library. These data belong to a study of regulatory T cells in long-lasting Graves disease. V lost 7 bases to trimming and J lost 4 bases, with 10 bases between them. CDR3 length: 12 amino acids. In germline, CDR1 is SNHLY, CDR2 FYNNEI. iRepertoire HTBI primers and Arm-PCR of CDR3 regions built TCR beta libraries. Authors' methods: Identification of gene segments yielded around 63 TRBV and 14 TRBJ across samples. One entry per CDR3 protein results from TCRdb running MiXCR on the multiplex PCR reads. The V and J calls and clone size come from TCRdb's table, not from the authors' own analysis. The profile shows hundreds of thousands of distinct CDR3 sequences, approximately 16% of them singletons. In addition, the sample was reused for a study of T cells in Graves' hyperthyroidism and ophthalmopathy. Per that study: A set of HTBI primers served as the primers for a first-round RT-PCR of the TCR CDR3.

This specimen was peripheral blood mononuclear cells (PBMCs), taken at new diagnosis, from a patient treated with antithyroid drugs. This sequence joins TRBV2 and TRBJ1-2; no clear D. The clonotype originates from a man in his forties with Graves disease. The CDR3 region is CASIVAAYGYTF. The CDR3 coding sequence is TGTGCCAGCATAGTGGCAGCCTATGGCTACACCTTC.